A single sample is the source of the 20 T cell receptor beta chains below, sequenced in a study of shared clonotypes between healthy human individuals. Assay: immunoSEQ multiplex PCR; the TCRdb copy retains only in-frame clones and omits some. The sample contains about 1 million clones, about 70% of which appear only once. Input material: memory CD4+ T cells sorted from blood. Subset specified: CD45RA-negative fraction. The source of these receptors is a man in his late teens or twenties in good health.

This CDR3 is CASSLNGGNYGYTF. In DNA form, the CDR3 reads TGCGCCAGCAGCTTGAACGGGGGTAACTATGGCTACACCTTC. The gene calls are TRBV5-1 and TRBJ1-2, with D perhaps TRBD1 (5 bases). V was shortened by 1 base and J by 1 base, with 8 bases between the two germline ends. Germline V gives CDR1 SGHRS, CDR2 YFSETQ. This CDR3 spans 14 amino acids. The variable domain in full, completed from reference TRBV5-1 and TRBJ1-2, reads KAGVTQTPRYLIKTRGQQVTLSCSPISGHRSVSWYQQTPGQGLQFLFEYFSETQRNKGNFPGRFSGRQFSNSRSEMNVSTLELGDSALYLCASSLNGGNYGYTFGSGTRLTVV.

The V and J genes are TRBV4-1 and TRBJ1-2; D is unclear. Per the germline V gene, CDR1 is MGHRA and CDR2 is YSYEKL. Deletions cut 4 bases from V and 6 bases from J, with 15 bases between. The length of the CDR3 is 14 residues. The CDR3 here is CASSPAWWANGYTF. The CDR3 DNA sequence: TGCGCCAGCAGCCCAGCTTGGTGGGCTAATGGCTACACCTTC.

The genes are TRBV5-7 and TRBJ2-7; 11 bases are shared with TRBD2. TRBV5-7 is an ORF; its function is uncertain. With 3 bases clipped from V and 8 bases from J, the junction kept 10 bases outside the gene matches. This CDR3 is 15 amino acids long. CDR3 sequence: CASSSTSGSGRKQYF. In nucleotides, the CDR3 is TGTGCCAGCAGCTCCACTAGCGGGAGTGGTAGAAAGCAGTACTTC.

This clone showed up just once. The rearrangement links TRBV7-9 to TRBJ1-6; no reliable D call. The V end lost 6 bases, the J end lost 7 bases, and 10 bases lay between the germline ends. Germline CDR1 and CDR2: SEHNR and FQNEAQ (reference sequence). The CDR3 contains 13 residues. CDR3 in DNA: TGTGCCAGCAGACCTACGGGGAATTCACCCCTCCACTTT. Amino acids: CASRPTGNSPLHF. Full variable domain (outside the CDR3, taken from reference TRBV7-9 and TRBJ1-6): DTGVSQNPRHKITKRGQNVTFRCDPISEHNRLYWYRQTLGQGPEFLTYFQNEAQLEKSRLLSDRFSAERPKGSFSTLEIQRTEQGDSAMYLCASRPTGNSPLHFGNGTRLTVT.

This clone turned up a few times. The same CDR3 can be traced to other DNA sequences in this sample. This rearrangement joins TRBV9 to TRBJ1-1; D gene unclear. The CDR3 is 13 amino acids. From germline, CDR1 is SGDLS and CDR2 YYNGEE. V lost 0 bases, J lost 0 bases, and 3 bases lay in between. CDR3 loop: CASSVDVNTEAFF. CDR3 in DNA: TGTGCCAGCAGCGTAGATGTGAACACTGAAGCTTTCTTT.

This chain connects TRBV7-9 to TRBJ1-1, with 9 bases aligning to TRBD1. V was pared by 5 bases and J by 6 bases, with 10 bases of the junction left unmatched. The CDR3 runs to 15 residues. CDR1 SEHNR and CDR2 FQNEAQ come from the germline V gene (reference sequence). The CDR3 region is CASSINTGGFAEAFF. DNA for the CDR3: TGTGCCAGCAGCATTAACACAGGGGGCTTTGCTGAAGCTTTCTTT.

V gene TRBV5-6 combines with J gene TRBJ2-7; TRBD1 matches at 7 bases. The CDR3 is 15 amino acids. Germline CDR1 SGHDT, CDR2 YYEEEE. With V trimmed by 0 bases and J by 3 bases, 6 bases remained unmatched. CDR3 region: CASSLGQGTNYEQYF. DNA of the CDR3: TGTGCCAGCAGCTTGGGACAGGGTACAAACTACGAGCAGTACTTC.

A word on this clone: Relative to the germline gene, one junction end is altered; a read error may explain this. The rearrangement joins TRBV7-7 to TRBJ2-3; maybe TRBD2 (6 bases). The CDR3 is 14 residues long. Germline V CDR1 and CDR2: SSHAT, FNYEAQ (reference sequence). The CDR3: CASSPGVEADTQYF. CDR3 nucleotides: TGTGCTAGCAGCCCGGGGGTGGAGGCAGATACGCAGTATTTT.

This clone was seen a few times. This CDR3 reads CASSQDFLTESSYEQYF. The CDR3 nucleotides are TGCGCCAGCAGCCAAGATTTCCTAACAGAGAGCTCCTACGAGCAGTACTTC. The rearrangement uses TRBV4-3 and TRBJ2-7; D call uncertain. Trimming took 0 bases from V and 0 from J, leaving 15 bases between them. Looked up from germline, CDR1 is LGHNA and CDR2 is YSLEER. CDR3 size: 17 residues.

The J gene is TRBJ2-5, the V gene TRBV29-1, with TRBD2 as a possible D gene (6 bases). Matching the DNA end better, TRBJ2-7 makes the J call doubtful. CDR1 and CDR2 from the germline V gene are SQVTM and ANQGSEA. The CDR3 has 13 amino acids. Written as DNA, the CDR3 is TGCAGCGTTGAAGGGGCGGGGAGATACGAGCAGTACTTC. It encodes CSVEGAGRYEQYF.

This clone occurred a few times. The chain recombines TRBV6-1 with TRBJ1-1; TRBD1 might be the D (5 bases). The V gene's germline CDR1 is MNHNS and CDR2 SASEGT. The CDR3 has 14 residues. Deletions cut 6 bases from V and 5 bases from J, with 16 bases between. The CDR3 bases are TGTGCCAGCAGCCGGGCGGGGCATGGGACTGAAGCTTTCTTT. This codes for CASSRAGHGTEAFF.

The V call is TRBV30, the J call TRBJ2-5; 13 nucleotides align to TRBD2. The CDR3 extends over 15 amino acids. V lost 1 base, J lost 5 bases, and 4 bases stayed unmatched. The germline V gene has CDR1 GTSNPN and CDR2 SVGIG (reference sequence). DNA for the CDR3: TGTGCCTGGAGTGGACTAGCGGGGGGAGGGGAGACCCAGTACTTC. It yields the protein CAWSGLAGGGETQYF. The full variable domain, in which reference TRBV30 and TRBJ2-5 provide the parts outside the CDR3, is SQTIHQWPATLVQPVGSPLSLECTVEGTSNPNLYWYRQAAGRGLQLLFYSVGIGQISSEVPQNLSASRPQDRQFILSSKKLLLSDSGFYLCAWSGLAGGGETQYFGPGTRLLVL.

This chain links TRBV5-1 with TRBJ2-1; TRBD2 aligns across 14 bases. CDR3 length: 18 residues. Germline trimming cut 4 bases from V and 5 bases from J; bases unmatched to any gene: 11. Germline loops: CDR1 SGHRS, CDR2 YFSETQ. The CDR3 DNA sequence: TGCGCCAGCAGCCCAGGGACTAGCGGGAGTAACGTCAACAATGAGCAGTTCTTC. It translates to CASSPGTSGSNVNNEQFF.

This clone was counted at least ten times. The chain has TRBV6-1 and TRBJ1-2; D is undetermined. Germline V gene lookup returns CDR1 MNHNS and CDR2 SASEGT. Trimming left V 5 bases short and J 1 base short, with 8 bases between. The CDR3 has 13 amino acids. The CDR3 region has the DNA TGTGCCAGCAGTAGAGATATTAACTATGGCTACACCTTC. It translates to CASSRDINYGYTF.

The chain employs TRBV18 and TRBJ1-1, with 11 positions matching TRBD1. J gave up 11 bases and V 2 bases, and 4 bases lay outside the gene matches. CDR1 is KGHSH and CDR2 is LQKENI in the germline V gene. The CDR3 covers 13 residues. The CDR3 sequence: CASSPWDRGGAFF. The CDR3 DNA is TGTGCCAGCTCACCATGGGACAGGGGGGGTGCTTTCTTT.

The table lists this clone with a count of one. Additional DNA sequences in this sample encode the identical CDR3. This chain uses TRBV7-2 with TRBJ1-5; D is unclear. There are 15 residues in the CDR3. Trimming removed 1 base from V and 0 bases from J, with 7 bases in between. Germline CDR1 reads SGHTA; CDR2 reads FQGNSA. The DNA of the CDR3 is TGTGCCAGCAGCTTAGGAACGGTTAGCAATCAGCCCCAGCATTTT. It yields the protein CASSLGTVSNQPQHF.

J is TRBJ2-2 and V is TRBV7-9; D is ambiguous. The V gene lost 6 bases and the J gene lost 5 bases, with 7 bases spanning the gap. The CDR3 is 12 residues long. The V gene's germline CDR1 is SEHNR and CDR2 FQNEAQ (reference sequence). CDR3 sequence: CASRKQTGELFF. The DNA of the CDR3 is TGTGCCAGCAGGAAACAGACCGGGGAGCTGTTTTTT.

This sequence joins TRBV18 and TRBJ1-1; D is unclear. Germline CDR1 reads KGHSH; CDR2 reads LQKENI. The CDR3 is made up of 14 amino acids. V was shortened by 5 bases and J by 4 bases, with 14 bases between the two germline ends. The CDR3 bases are TGTGCCAGCTCAGGCGGGCTACGAGGCACTGAAGCTTTCTTT. It specifies CASSGGLRGTEAFF.

This chain uses TRBV6-6 with TRBJ1-5; a weak D match, TRBD1 (6 bases). The V gene lost 4 bases and the J gene lost 1 base, with 11 bases spanning the gap. Germline CDR1 and CDR2: MNHNY and SVGAGI (reference sequence). The CDR3 spans 15 residues. CDR3 bases: TGTGCCAGCAGTTCAAAGGGGGAGAGCAATCAGCCCCAGCATTTT. Translating it yields CASSSKGESNQPQHF.

The chain links TRBV6-1 to TRBJ1-5; TRBD1 is a possible D gene (6 bases). CDR1 and CDR2 (germline): MNHNS, SASEGT. Trimming left V 7 bases short and J 7 bases short, with 17 bases between. The CDR3 totals 14 residues. CDR3 in DNA: TGTGCCAGCATCCTTACAGGGCTCGAACAGCCCCAGCATTTT. This translates into CASILTGLEQPQHF.